The 3 T cell receptor beta chains below come from one sample, sequenced in a study of T-cell memory formation after mild COVID-19. TCRdb fed the 5' RACE reads into MiXCR, producing one record per CDR3 protein. The repertoire holds about 360,000 distinct CDR3 sequences, with roughly an eighth as singletons. Sequenced sample: PBMCs or a T cell subset sorted from them (not recorded which). Receptors were obtained from a man aged 18 to 30 who had mild COVID-19 (a few samples of this study predate the infection). Cell type and time point are not known.

The chain carries TRBV25-1 and TRBJ2-1; D unresolved. Trimming took 1 base from V and 5 from J, leaving 12 bases between them. CDR3 length equals 15 residues. Germline V lookup: CDR1 MGHDK, CDR2 SYGVNS. CDR3 amino acids: CASSESLGWDNEQFF. The CDR3 bases are TGTGCCAGCAGTGAATCGTTAGGGTGGGACAATGAGCAGTTCTTC.

This clonotype appeared a few times. This chain joins TRBV12-3 or TRBV12-4 and TRBJ1-2; no definite D call. This CDR3 has 18 amino acids. Trimming stripped 2 bases from V and 4 bases from J, with 23 bases between. The CDR3 DNA sequence: TGTGCCAGCAGTTTAAACTGGTGGGCTTCGGGGAAAATCTATGGCTACACCTTC. Translating gives CASSLNWWASGKIYGYTF.

V usage is TRBV6-1 and J usage is TRBJ2-1, with D hard to call. This CDR3 is built from 14 residues. V lost 9 bases to trimming and J lost 4 bases, with 16 bases between them. CDR1 and CDR2 from the germline V gene are MNHNS and SASEGT. CDR3 residues: CASVFETQYNEQFF. The DNA of the CDR3 is TGTGCCAGTGTCTTTGAGACACAATACAATGAGCAGTTCTTC.